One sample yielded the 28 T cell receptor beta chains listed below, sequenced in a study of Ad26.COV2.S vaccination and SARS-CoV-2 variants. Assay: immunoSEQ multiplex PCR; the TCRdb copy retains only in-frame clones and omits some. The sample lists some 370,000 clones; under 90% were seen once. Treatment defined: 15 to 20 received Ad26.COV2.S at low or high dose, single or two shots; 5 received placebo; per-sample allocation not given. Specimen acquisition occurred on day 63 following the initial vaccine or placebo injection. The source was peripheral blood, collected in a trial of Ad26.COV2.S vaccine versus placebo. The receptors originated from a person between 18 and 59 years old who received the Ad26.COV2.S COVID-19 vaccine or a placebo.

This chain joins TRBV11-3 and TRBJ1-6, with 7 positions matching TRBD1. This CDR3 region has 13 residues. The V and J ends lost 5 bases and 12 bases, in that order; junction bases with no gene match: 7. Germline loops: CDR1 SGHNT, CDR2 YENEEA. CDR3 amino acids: CASSARTGEPLHF. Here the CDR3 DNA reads TGTGCCAGCAGCGCCAGGACAGGCGAACCCCTCCACTTT.

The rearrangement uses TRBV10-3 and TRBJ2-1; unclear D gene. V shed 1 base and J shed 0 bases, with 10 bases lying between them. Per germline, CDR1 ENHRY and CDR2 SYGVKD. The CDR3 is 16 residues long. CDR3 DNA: TGTGCCATCAGTGAGTTTGGGCCCAGCTCCTACAATGAGCAGTTCTTC. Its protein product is CAISEFGPSSYNEQFF.

The CDR3 region is CASSLVWTAAENIQYF. Here the CDR3 DNA reads TGTGCCAGCAGCTTAGTATGGACAGCGGCCGAAAACATTCAGTACTTC. The chain has TRBV7-2 and TRBJ2-4; a weak D match, TRBD1 (6 bases). Trimming stripped 1 base from V and 5 bases from J, with 15 bases between. CDR3 size: 16 residues. In germline, CDR1 is SGHTA, CDR2 FQGNSA.

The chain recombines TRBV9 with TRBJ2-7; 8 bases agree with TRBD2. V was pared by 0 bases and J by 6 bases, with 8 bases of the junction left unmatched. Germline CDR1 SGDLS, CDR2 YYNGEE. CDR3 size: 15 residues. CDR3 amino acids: CASSVGGAGESEQYF. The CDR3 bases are TGTGCCAGCAGCGTAGGAGGAGCGGGAGAGTCCGAGCAGTACTTC.

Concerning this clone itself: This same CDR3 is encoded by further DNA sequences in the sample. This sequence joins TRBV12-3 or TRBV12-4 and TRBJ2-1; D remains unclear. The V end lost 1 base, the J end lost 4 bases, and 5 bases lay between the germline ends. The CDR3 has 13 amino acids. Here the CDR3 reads CASSLGPYNEQFF. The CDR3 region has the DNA TGTGCCAGCAGTTTAGGGCCGTACAATGAGCAGTTCTTC.

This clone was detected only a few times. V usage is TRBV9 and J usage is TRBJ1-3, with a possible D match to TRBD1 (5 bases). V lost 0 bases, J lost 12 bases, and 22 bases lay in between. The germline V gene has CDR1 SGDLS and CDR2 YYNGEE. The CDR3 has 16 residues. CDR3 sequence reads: CASSVESTGLSRFIYF. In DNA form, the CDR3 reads TGTGCCAGCAGCGTAGAATCGACGGGACTGTCGAGGTTCATATATTTT.

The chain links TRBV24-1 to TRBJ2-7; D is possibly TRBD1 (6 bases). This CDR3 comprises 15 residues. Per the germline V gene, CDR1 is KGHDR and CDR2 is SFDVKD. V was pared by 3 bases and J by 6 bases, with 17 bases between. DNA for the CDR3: TGTGCCACCAGTGATGGGGGCTTTCGAGGGGGCGAGCAGTACTTC. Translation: CATSDGGFRGGEQYF.

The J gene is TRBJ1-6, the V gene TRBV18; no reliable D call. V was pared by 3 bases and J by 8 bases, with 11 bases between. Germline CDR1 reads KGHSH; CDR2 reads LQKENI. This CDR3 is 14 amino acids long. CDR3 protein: CASSPGAADSPLHF. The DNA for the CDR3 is TGTGCCAGCTCACCGGGCGCAGCGGATTCACCCCTCCACTTT.

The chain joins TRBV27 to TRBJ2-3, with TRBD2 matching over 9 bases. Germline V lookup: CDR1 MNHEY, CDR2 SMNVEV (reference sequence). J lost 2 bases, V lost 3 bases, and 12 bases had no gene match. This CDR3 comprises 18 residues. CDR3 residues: CASSLGMGSGRFTDTQYF. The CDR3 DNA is TGTGCCAGCAGTTTGGGGATGGGGAGCGGGAGGTTCACAGATACGCAGTATTTT.

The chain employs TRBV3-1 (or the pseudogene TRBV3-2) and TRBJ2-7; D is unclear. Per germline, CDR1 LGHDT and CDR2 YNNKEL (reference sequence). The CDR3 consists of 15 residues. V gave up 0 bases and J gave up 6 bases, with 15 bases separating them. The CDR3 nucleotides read TGTGCCAGCAGCCAAGACATAAGCCCCTCCCGCGAGCAGTACTTC. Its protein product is CASSQDISPSREQYF.

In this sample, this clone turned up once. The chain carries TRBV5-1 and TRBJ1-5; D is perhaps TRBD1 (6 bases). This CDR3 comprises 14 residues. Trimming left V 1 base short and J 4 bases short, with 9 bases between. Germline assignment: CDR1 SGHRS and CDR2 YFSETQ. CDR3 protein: CASSLTGANQPQHF. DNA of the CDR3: TGCGCCAGCAGCTTGACGGGGGCGAATCAGCCCCAGCATTTT.

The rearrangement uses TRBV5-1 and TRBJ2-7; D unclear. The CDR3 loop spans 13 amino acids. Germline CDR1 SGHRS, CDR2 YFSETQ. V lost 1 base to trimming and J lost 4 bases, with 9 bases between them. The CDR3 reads CASSLIAFYEQYF. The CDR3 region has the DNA TGCGCCAGCAGCTTGATTGCCTTTTACGAGCAGTACTTC.

As DNA, the CDR3 is TGTGCCACCAGCAGAGGGTTTTTCACAGATACGCAGTATTTT. Protein sequence: CATSRGFFTDTQYF. This chain links TRBV15 with TRBJ2-3, with D unclear. V was pared by 1 base and J by 2 bases, with 7 bases between. The CDR3 totals 14 residues. Looked up from germline, CDR1 is LNHNV and CDR2 is YYDKDF (reference sequence).

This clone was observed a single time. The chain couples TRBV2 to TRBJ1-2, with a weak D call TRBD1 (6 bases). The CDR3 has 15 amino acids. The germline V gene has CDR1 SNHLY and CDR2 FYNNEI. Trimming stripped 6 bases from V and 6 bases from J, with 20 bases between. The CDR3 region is CASRQEGVLKDGYTF. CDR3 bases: TGTGCCAGCAGGCAGGAGGGGGTCCTTAAAGATGGCTACACCTTC.

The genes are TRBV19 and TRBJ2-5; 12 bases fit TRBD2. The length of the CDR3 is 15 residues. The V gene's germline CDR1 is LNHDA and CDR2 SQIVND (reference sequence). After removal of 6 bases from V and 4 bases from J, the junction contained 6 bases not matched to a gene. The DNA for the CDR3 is TGTGCCAGTAGAACCGGGACTAGCGGGCCAGAGACCCAGTACTTC. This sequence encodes CASRTGTSGPETQYF.

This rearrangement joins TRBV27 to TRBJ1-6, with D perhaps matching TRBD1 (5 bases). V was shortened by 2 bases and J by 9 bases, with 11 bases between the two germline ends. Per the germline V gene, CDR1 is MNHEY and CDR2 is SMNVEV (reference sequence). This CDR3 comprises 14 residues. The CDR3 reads CASSLPGGTSPLHF. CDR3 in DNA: TGTGCCAGCAGTTTACCTGGGGGGACTTCACCCCTCCACTTT.

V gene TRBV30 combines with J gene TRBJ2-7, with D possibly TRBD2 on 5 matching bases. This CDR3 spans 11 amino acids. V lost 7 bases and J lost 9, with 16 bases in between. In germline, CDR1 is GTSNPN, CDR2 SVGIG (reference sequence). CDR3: CASISGLGQYF. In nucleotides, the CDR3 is TGTGCCTCGATAAGCGGCCTAGGGCAGTACTTC.

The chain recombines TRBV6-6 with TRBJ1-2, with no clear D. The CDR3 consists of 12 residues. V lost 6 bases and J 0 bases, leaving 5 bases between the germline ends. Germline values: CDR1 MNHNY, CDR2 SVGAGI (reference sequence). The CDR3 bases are TGTGCCAGCAGGTCTCCTAACTATGGCTACACCTTC. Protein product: CASRSPNYGYTF.

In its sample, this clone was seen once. The CDR3 DNA reads TGTGCCAGCAGCTCGGACACGGACAGAGGGGGCTACACCTTC. Its translation: CASSSDTDRGGYTF. The chain has TRBV5-4 and TRBJ1-2, with D perhaps matching TRBD1 (6 bases). V lost 3 bases and J 8 bases, leaving 17 bases between the germline ends. Germline V lookup: CDR1 SGHNT, CDR2 YYREEE (reference sequence). CDR3 size: 14 residues.

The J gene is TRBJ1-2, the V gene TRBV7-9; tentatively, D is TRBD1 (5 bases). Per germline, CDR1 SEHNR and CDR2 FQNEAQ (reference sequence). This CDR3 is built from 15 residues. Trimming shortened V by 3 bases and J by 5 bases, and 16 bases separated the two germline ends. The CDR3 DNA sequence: TGTGCCAGCAGCTTGGGAGACAGCAACTTTTATGGCTACACCTTC. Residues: CASSLGDSNFYGYTF.

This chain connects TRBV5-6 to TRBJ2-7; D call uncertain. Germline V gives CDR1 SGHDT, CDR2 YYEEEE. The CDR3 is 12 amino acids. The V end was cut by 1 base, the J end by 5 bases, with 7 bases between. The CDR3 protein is CASSLSWDEQYF. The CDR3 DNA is TGTGCCAGCAGCTTGTCTTGGGACGAGCAGTACTTC.

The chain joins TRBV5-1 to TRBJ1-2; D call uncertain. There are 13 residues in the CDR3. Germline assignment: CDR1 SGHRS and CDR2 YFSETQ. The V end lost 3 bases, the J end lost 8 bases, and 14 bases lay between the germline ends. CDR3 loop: CASSYRELQGYTF. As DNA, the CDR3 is TGCGCCAGCAGCTACCGGGAGCTCCAGGGCTACACCTTC.

The CDR3 nucleotides read TGTGCCAGCAGCTTTGGCGCCCTAGCGGGAGGACAGACCCAGTACTTC. It codes for CASSFGALAGGQTQYF. This chain uses TRBV7-6 with TRBJ2-5, with 11 bases identical to TRBD2. From germline, CDR1 is SGHVS and CDR2 FNYEAQ. The CDR3 is 16 amino acids. The trim removed 3 bases at V and 6 bases at J, leaving 9 bases unmatched. Complete variable domain (other parts from reference TRBV7-6 and TRBJ2-5): GAGVSQSPRYKVTKRGQDVALRCDPISGHVSLYWYRQALGQGPEFLTYFNYEAQQDKSGLPNDRFSAERPEGSISTLTIQRTEQRDSAMYRCASSFGALAGGQTQYFGPGTRLLVL.

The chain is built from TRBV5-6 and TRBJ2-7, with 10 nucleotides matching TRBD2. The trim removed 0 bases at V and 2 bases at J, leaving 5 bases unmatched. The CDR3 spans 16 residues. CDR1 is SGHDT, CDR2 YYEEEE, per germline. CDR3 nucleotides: TGTGCCAGCAGCTTGGTTCCCCTAGCGGGGGCCTACGAGCAGTACTTC. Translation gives CASSLVPLAGAYEQYF.

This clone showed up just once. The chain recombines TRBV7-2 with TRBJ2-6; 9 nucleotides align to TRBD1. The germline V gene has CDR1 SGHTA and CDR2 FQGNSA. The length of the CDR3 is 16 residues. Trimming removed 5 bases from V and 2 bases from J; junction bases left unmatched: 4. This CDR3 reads CASSARTGAGANVLTF. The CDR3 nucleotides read TGTGCCAGCAGCGCACGGACAGGGGCTGGGGCCAACGTCCTGACTTTC.

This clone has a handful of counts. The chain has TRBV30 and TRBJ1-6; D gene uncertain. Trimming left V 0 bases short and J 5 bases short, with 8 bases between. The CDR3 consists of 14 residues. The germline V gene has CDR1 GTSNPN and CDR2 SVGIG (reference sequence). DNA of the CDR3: TGTGCCTGGAGTGTTAATTGGGATAATTCACCCCTCCACTTT. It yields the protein CAWSVNWDNSPLHF.

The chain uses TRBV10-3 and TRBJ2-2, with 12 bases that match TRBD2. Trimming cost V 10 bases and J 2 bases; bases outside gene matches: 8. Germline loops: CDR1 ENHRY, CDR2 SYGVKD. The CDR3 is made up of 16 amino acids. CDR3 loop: CATTSGGPSNTGELFF. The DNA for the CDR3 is TGTGCCACTACTAGCGGGGGGCCGAGTAACACCGGGGAGCTGTTTTTT.

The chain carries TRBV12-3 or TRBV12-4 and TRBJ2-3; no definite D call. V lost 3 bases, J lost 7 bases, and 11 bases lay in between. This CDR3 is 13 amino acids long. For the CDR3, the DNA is TGTGCCAGCAGTTTTGGGCTTTTTTATACGCAGTATTTT. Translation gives CASSFGLFYTQYF.